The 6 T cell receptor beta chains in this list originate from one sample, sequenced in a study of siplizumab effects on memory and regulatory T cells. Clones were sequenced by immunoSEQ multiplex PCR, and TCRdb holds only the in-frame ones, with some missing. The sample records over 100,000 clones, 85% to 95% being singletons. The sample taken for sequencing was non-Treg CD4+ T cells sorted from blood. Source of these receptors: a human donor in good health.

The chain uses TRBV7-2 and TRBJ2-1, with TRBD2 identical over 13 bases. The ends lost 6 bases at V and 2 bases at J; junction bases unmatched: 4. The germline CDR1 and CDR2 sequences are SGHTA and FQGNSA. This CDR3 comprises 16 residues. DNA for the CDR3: TGTGCCAGCAGTTTGACTAGCGGGGGGACCTACAATGAGCAGTTCTTC. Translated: CASSLTSGGTYNEQFF.

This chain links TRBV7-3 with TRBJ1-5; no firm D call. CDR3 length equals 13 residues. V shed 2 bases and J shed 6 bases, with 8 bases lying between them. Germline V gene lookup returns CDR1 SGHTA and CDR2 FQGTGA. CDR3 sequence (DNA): TGTGCCAGCAGCTTAGTGTGGGGTCAGCCCCAGCATTTT. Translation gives CASSLVWGQPQHF.

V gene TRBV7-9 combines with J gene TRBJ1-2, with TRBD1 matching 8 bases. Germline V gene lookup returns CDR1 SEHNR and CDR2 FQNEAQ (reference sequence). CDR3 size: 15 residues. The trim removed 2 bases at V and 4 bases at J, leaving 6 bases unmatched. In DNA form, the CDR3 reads TGTGCCAGCAGCTTAAACCAGGGGGCGGGCTATGGCTACACCTTC. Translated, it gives CASSLNQGAGYGYTF.

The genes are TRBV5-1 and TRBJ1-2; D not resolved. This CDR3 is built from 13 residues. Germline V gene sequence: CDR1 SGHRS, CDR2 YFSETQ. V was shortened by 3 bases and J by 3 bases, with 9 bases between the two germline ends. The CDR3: CASSYGVDYGYTF. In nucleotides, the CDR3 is TGCGCCAGCAGCTATGGAGTGGACTATGGCTACACCTTC.

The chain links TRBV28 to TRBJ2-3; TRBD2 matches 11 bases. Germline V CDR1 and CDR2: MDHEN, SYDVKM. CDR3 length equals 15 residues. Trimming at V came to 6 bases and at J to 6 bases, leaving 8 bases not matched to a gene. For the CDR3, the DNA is TGTGCCAGCAGCTTTAGCGGGGGGGCGGGCGATACGCAGTATTTT. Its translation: CASSFSGGAGDTQYF.

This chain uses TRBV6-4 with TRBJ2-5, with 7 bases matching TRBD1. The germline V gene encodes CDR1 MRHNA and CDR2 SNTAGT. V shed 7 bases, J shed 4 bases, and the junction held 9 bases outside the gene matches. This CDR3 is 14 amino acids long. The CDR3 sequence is CASIARTGTETQYF. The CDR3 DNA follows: TGTGCCAGCATCGCACGGACAGGTACAGAGACCCAGTACTTC.